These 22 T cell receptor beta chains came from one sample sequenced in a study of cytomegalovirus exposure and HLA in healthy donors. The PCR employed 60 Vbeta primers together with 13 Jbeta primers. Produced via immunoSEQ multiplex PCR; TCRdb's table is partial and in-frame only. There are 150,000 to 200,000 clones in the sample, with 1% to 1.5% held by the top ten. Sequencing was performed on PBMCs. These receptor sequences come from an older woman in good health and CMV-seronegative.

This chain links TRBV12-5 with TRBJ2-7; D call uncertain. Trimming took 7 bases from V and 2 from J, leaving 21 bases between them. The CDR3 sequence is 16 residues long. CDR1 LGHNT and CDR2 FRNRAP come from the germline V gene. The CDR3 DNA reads TGTGCTAGTGCTCCTAGACCCGCGGAACTCACCTACGAGCAGTACTTC. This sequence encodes CASAPRPAELTYEQYF.

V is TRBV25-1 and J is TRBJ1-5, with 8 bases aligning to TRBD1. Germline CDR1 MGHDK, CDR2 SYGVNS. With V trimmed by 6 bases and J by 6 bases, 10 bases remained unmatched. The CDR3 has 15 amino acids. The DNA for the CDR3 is TGTGCCAGCAGCTCCACAGGGGGAGACAGTCAGCCCCAGCATTTT. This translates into CASSSTGGDSQPQHF.

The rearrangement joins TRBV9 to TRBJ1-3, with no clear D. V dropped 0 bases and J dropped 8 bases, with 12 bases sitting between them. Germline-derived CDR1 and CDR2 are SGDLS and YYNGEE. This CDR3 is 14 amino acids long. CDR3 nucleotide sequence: TGTGCCAGCAGCGTAGCCGGAGCCTCGGACACCATATATTTT. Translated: CASSVAGASDTIYF.

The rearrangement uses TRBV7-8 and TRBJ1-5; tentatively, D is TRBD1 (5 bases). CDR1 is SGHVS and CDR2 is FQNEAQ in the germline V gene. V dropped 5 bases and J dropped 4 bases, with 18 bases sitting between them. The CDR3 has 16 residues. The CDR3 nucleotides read TGTGCCAGCAGCCCATATGGGAGGGGCCAAAATCAGCCCCAGCATTTT. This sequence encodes CASSPYGRGQNQPQHF.

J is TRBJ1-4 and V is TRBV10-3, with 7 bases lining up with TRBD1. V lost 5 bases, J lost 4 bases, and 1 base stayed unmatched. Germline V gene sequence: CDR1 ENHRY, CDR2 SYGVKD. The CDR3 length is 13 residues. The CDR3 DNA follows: TGTGCCATCAGTAGACAGGGTAATGAAAAACTGTTTTTT. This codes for CAISRQGNEKLFF.

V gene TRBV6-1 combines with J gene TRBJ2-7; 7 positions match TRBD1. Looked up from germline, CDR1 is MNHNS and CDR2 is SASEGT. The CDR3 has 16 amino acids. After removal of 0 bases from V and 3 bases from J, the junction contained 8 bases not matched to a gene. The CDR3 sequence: CASSEAAGTADYEQYF. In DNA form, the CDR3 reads TGTGCCAGCAGTGAAGCTGCCGGGACAGCCGACTACGAGCAGTACTTC.

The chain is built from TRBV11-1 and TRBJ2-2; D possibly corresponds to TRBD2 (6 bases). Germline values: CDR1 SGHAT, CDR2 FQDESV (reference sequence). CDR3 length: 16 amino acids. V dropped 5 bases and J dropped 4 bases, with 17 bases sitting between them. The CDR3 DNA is TGTGCCAGCAGCCCAAATTTGGGGGGAGTCACCGGGGAGCTGTTTTTT. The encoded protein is CASSPNLGGVTGELFF.

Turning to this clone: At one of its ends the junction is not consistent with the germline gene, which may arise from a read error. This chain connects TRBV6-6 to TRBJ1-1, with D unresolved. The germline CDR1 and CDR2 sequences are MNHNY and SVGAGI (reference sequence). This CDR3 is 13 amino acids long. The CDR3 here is CASNYEAVREAFF. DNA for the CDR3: TGTGCCAGCAATTACGAGGCAGTGAGAGAAGCTTTCTTT.

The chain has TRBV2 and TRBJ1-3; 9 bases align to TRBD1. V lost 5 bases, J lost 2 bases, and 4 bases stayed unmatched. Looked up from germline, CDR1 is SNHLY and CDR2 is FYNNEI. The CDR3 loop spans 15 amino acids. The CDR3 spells CASSLQGAPGNTIYF. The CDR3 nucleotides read TGTGCCAGCAGTTTACAGGGGGCCCCTGGAAACACCATATATTTT.

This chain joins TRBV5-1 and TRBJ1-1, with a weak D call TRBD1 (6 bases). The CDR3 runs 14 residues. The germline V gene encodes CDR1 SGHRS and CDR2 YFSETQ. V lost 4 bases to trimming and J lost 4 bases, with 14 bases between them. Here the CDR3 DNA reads TGCGCCAGCAGCCTGTACAGGGCGGCCACTGAAGCTTTCTTT. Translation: CASSLYRAATEAFF.

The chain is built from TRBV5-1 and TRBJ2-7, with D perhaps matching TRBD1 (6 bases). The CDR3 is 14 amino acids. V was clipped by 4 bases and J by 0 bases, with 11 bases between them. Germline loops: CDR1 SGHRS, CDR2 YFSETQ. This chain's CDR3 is CASSVGQSSYEQYF. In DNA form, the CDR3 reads TGCGCCAGCAGCGTCGGACAGAGCTCCTACGAGCAGTACTTC. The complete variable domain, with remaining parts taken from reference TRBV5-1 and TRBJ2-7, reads KAGVTQTPRYLIKTRGQQVTLSCSPISGHRSVSWYQQTPGQGLQFLFEYFSETQRNKGNFPGRFSGRQFSNSRSEMNVSTLELGDSALYLCASSVGQSSYEQYFGPGTRLTVT.

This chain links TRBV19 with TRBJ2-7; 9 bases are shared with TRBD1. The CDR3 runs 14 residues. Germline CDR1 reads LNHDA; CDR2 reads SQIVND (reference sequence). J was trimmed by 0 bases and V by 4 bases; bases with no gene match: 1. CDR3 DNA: TGTGCCAGTAGTAGGACAGGGGTCTCCTACGAGCAGTACTTC. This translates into CASSRTGVSYEQYF. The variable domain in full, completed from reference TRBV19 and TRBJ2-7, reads DGGITQSPKYLFRKEGQNVTLSCEQNLNHDAMYWYRQDPGQGLRLIYYSQIVNDFQKGDIAEGYSVSREKKESFPLTVTSAQKNPTAFYLCASSRTGVSYEQYFGPGTRLTVT.

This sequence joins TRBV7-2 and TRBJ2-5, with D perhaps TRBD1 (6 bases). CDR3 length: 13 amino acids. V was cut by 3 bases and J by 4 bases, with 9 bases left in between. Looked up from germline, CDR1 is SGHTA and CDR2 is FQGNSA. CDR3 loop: CASSLGARETQYF. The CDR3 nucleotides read TGTGCCAGCAGCTTGGGGGCAAGAGAGACCCAGTACTTC.

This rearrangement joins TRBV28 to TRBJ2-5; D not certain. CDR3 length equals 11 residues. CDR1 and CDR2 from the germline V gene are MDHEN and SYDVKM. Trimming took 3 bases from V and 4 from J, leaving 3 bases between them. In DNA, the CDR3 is TGTGCCAGCAGTTTCCGAGAGACCCAGTACTTC. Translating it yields CASSFRETQYF.

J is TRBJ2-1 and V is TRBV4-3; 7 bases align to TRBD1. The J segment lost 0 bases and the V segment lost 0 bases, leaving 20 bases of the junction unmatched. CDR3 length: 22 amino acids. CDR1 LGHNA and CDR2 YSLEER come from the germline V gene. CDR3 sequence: CASSQEANLTGTRRDSYNEQFF. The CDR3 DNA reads TGCGCCAGCAGCCAAGAAGCAAACCTGACAGGGACCCGAAGGGACTCCTACAATGAGCAGTTCTTC.

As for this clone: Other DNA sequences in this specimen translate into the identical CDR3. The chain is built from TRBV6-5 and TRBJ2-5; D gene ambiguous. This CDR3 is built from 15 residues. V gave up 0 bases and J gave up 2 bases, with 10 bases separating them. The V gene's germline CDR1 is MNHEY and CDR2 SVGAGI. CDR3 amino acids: CASSYSPGGQETQYF. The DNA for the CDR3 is TGTGCCAGCAGTTACTCCCCGGGTGGGCAAGAGACCCAGTACTTC.

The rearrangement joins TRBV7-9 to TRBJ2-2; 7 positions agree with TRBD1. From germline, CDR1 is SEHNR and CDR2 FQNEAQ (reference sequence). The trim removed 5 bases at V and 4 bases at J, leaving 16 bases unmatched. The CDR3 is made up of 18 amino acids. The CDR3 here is CASSRTAIRGLSTGELFF. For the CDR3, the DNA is TGTGCCAGCAGCCGTACTGCCATCAGGGGGTTGAGCACCGGGGAGCTGTTTTTT.

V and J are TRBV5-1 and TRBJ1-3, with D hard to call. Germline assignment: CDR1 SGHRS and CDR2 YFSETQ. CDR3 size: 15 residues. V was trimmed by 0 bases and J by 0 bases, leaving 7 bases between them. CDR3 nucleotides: TGCGCCAGCAGCTTGGATAGCGGCTCTGGAAACACCATATATTTT. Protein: CASSLDSGSGNTIYF.

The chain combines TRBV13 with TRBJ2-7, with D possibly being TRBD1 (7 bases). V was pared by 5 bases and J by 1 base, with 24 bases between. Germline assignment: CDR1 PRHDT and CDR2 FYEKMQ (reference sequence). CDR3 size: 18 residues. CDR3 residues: CASSGATGDLGPSYEQYF. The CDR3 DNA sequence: TGTGCCAGCAGCGGAGCCACAGGGGACTTGGGGCCATCCTACGAGCAGTACTTC. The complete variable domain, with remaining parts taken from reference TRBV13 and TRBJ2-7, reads AAGVIQSPRHLIKEKRETATLKCYPIPRHDTVYWYQQGPGQDPQFLISFYEKMQSDKGSIPDRFSAQQFSDYHSELNMSSLELGDSALYFCASSGATGDLGPSYEQYFGPGTRLTVT.

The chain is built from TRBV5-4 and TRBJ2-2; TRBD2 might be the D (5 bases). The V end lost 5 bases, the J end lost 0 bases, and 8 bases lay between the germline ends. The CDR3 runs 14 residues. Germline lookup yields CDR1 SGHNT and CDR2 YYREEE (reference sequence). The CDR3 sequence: CASRAASNTGELFF. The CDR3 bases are TGTGCCAGCAGAGCGGCGTCGAACACCGGGGAGCTGTTTTTT. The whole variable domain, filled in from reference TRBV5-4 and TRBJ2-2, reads ETGVTQSPTHLIKTRGQQVTLRCSSQSGHNTVSWYQQALGQGPQFIFQYYREEENGRGNFPPRFSGLQFPNYSSELNVNALELDDSALYLCASRAASNTGELFFGEGSRLTVL.

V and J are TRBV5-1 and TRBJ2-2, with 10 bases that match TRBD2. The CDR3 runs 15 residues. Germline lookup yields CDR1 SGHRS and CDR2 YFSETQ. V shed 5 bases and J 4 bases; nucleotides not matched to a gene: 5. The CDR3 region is CASRSIAGGTGELFF. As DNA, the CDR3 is TGCGCCAGCAGATCAATAGCGGGAGGCACCGGGGAGCTGTTTTTT.

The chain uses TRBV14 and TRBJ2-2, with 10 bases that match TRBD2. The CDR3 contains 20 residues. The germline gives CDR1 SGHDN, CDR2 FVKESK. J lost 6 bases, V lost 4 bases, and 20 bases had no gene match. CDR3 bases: TGTGCCAGCAGCCGACCCACCCTGCTAGCGGGAGTAGACGGGGCCGGGGAGCTGTTTTTT. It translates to CASSRPTLLAGVDGAGELFF.